This entry lists 25 T cell receptor beta chains sequenced from one sample in a study of blood T cell repertoires in COVID-19. Produced via immunoSEQ multiplex PCR; TCRdb's table is partial and in-frame only. The sample shows 250,000 or so clones, over 70% of them seen only once. The specimen was PBMCs or T cells enriched from blood (not recorded which). These receptor sequences come from a woman aged 40-49 years who had been exposed to COVID-19.

The J gene is TRBJ1-1, the V gene TRBV28; weak D call: TRBD1 (5 bases). Germline loops: CDR1 MDHEN, CDR2 SYDVKM. Trimming pared 1 base from V and 4 bases from J, leaving 7 bases between. This CDR3 has 13 residues. CDR3 sequence: CASSLSGITEAFF. CDR3 bases: TGTGCCAGCAGTTTATCAGGGATCACTGAAGCTTTCTTT.

The J gene is TRBJ1-5, the V gene TRBV30, with 9 bases that match TRBD1. V lost 3 bases to trimming and J lost 3 bases; unmatched junction nucleotides: 3. CDR1 and CDR2 (germline): GTSNPN, SVGIG (reference sequence). This CDR3 comprises 14 residues. The CDR3 DNA reads TGTGCCTGGAGCACAGGGGGCATCAATCAGCCCCAGCATTTT. Protein: CAWSTGGINQPQHF.

This chain joins TRBV27 and TRBJ1-2; D not resolved. This CDR3 spans 13 amino acids. Germline CDR1 reads MNHEY; CDR2 reads SMNVEV (reference sequence). The V end lost 3 bases, the J end lost 5 bases, and 10 bases lay between the germline ends. CDR3 in amino acids: CASSLASGYGYTF. The CDR3 DNA follows: TGTGCCAGCAGTTTGGCCTCCGGGTATGGCTACACCTTC.

Details on this clone: An end of the junction differs from the germline gene, which may be a read error. The genes are TRBV7-3 and TRBJ2-3; 7 bases fit TRBD1. CDR1 and CDR2 from the germline V gene are SGHTA and FQGTGA. This CDR3 is built from 15 residues. The CDR3 DNA is TGTACCAGCAGCTTGGGAGACAGGGTACGAGATACGCAGTATTTT. It encodes CTSSLGDRVRDTQYF.

The chain combines TRBV18 with TRBJ2-2; 8 positions agree with TRBD1. The V gene's germline CDR1 is KGHSH and CDR2 LQKENI. Trimming at V came to 3 bases and at J to 7 bases, leaving 7 bases not matched to a gene. This CDR3 comprises 15 residues. The CDR3 region has the DNA TGTGCCAGCTCACCGGAGACAGGGGCGAGCGGGGAGCTGTTTTTT. This translates into CASSPETGASGELFF.

The chain recombines TRBV18 with TRBJ1-6, with D tentatively TRBD1 (6 bases). The CDR3 is made up of 14 amino acids. Trimming stripped 5 bases from V and 9 bases from J, with 14 bases between. CDR1 is KGHSH, CDR2 LQKENI, per germline. The CDR3 reads CASSEGVLGSPLHF. CDR3 sequence (DNA): TGTGCCAGCTCAGAGGGGGTCCTTGGTTCACCCCTCCACTTT.

This chain connects TRBV2 to TRBJ2-4, with D possibly being TRBD1 (5 bases). The CDR3 length is 12 residues. CDR1 is SNHLY, CDR2 FYNNEI, per germline. The V gene lost 7 bases and the J gene lost 6 bases, with 10 bases spanning the gap. In nucleotides, the CDR3 is TGTGCCAGCAATGCGGACATAAACATTCAGTACTTC. Protein sequence: CASNADINIQYF.

The chain uses TRBV4-3 and TRBJ1-2; maybe TRBD1 (6 bases). Germline CDR1 reads LGHNA; CDR2 reads YSLEER. Trimming left V 2 bases short and J 7 bases short, with 17 bases between. The CDR3 runs to 15 residues. Here the CDR3 DNA reads TGCGCCAGCAGCCAACAGCCGGGGGGCGCGTTTGGCTACACCTTC. It specifies CASSQQPGGAFGYTF.

In its sample, this clone was seen a few times. V usage is TRBV4-1 and J usage is TRBJ1-6; no firm D call. Looked up from germline, CDR1 is MGHRA and CDR2 is YSYEKL. This CDR3 has 15 residues. The germline V and J ends were trimmed by 4 bases and 7 bases, with 14 bases remaining between them. The CDR3 sequence is CASSPTRGGNSPLHF. The CDR3 DNA sequence: TGCGCCAGCAGCCCCACACGGGGAGGCAATTCACCCCTCCACTTT.

This clone was recorded once. Here the CDR3 reads CASSSEGGVDTEAFF. CDR3 bases: TGTGCCAGCTCATCCGAAGGCGGGGTTGACACTGAAGCTTTCTTT. The gene calls are TRBV18 and TRBJ1-1; D unclear. Germline values: CDR1 KGHSH, CDR2 LQKENI. V was clipped by 5 bases and J by 3 bases, with 16 bases between them. The CDR3 length is 15 residues.

This clone was observed a single time. The chain carries TRBV28 and TRBJ1-5, with D hard to call. CDR1 and CDR2 from the germline V gene are MDHEN and SYDVKM. V was pared by 2 bases and J by 6 bases, with 5 bases between. This CDR3 has 12 amino acids. The CDR3 is CASSLNRQPQHF. The CDR3, as DNA: TGTGCCAGCAGTTTAAATCGTCAGCCCCAGCATTTT.

This clone came up once. V and J are TRBV5-4 and TRBJ1-6; D perhaps matches TRBD1 (6 bases). Germline V CDR1 and CDR2: SGHNT, YYREEE (reference sequence). The V end was cut by 3 bases, the J end by 0 bases, with 10 bases between. There are 16 residues in the CDR3. CDR3 sequence reads: CASSYGGRSYNSPLHF. CDR3 DNA sequence: TGTGCCAGCAGCTATGGGGGCCGCTCCTATAATTCACCCCTCCACTTT.

The chain links TRBV14 to TRBJ1-1; D is undetermined. The V gene lost 9 bases and the J gene lost 7 bases, with 18 bases spanning the gap. The CDR3 runs 13 residues. Germline V CDR1 and CDR2: SGHDN, FVKESK. The CDR3 DNA sequence: TGTGCCAGTCAAAGGTCGGGGAGTTATGAAGCTTTCTTT. Translation: CASQRSGSYEAFF.

J is TRBJ1-1 and V is TRBV2, with 8 bases that match TRBD1. V lost 5 bases to trimming and J lost 4 bases; unmatched junction nucleotides: 3. The CDR3 runs 13 residues. Germline-derived CDR1 and CDR2 are SNHLY and FYNNEI. CDR3 sequence (DNA): TGTGCCAGCAGTTCTCAGGGGGCCACTGAAGCTTTCTTT. Translated: CASSSQGATEAFF.

The rearrangement links TRBV7-2 to TRBJ1-5, with D possibly matching TRBD1 (6 bases). This CDR3 has 14 residues. Trimming took 1 base from V and 6 from J, leaving 10 bases between them. CDR1 SGHTA and CDR2 FQGNSA come from the germline V gene. The CDR3 bases are TGTGCCAGCAGCTTAGTGCAGGGGAGTCAGCCCCAGCATTTT. As protein: CASSLVQGSQPQHF.

This chain connects TRBV24-1 to TRBJ1-1; D is perhaps TRBD1 (5 bases). Trimming cost V 8 bases and J 5 bases, with 14 bases left between them. The CDR3 has 13 residues. Germline V gene sequence: CDR1 KGHDR, CDR2 SFDVKD. The CDR3 is CATKGHLGTEAFF. The CDR3 nucleotides read TGTGCCACCAAAGGACACCTGGGAACTGAAGCTTTCTTT.

Concerning this clone itself: A read error may produce the germline difference seen at one junction end. The gene calls are TRBV5-1 and TRBJ1-2; D unclear. Germline V CDR1 and CDR2: SGHRS, YFSETQ. CDR3 length: 17 residues. The DNA for the CDR3 is TGTGCCAGCAGCTCCCTTGGGAGCCGAATCCTTAGGGATGGCTACACCTTC. This codes for CASSSLGSRILRDGYTF. Complete variable domain (other parts from reference TRBV5-1 and TRBJ1-2): KAGVTQTPRYLIKTRGQQVTLSCSPISGHRSVSWYQQTPGQGLQFLFEYFSETQRNKGNFPGRFSGRQFSNSRSEMNVSTLELGDSALYLCASSSLGSRILRDGYTFGSGTRLTVV.

This rearrangement joins TRBV14 to TRBJ1-2; D remains ambiguous. V shed 4 bases and J shed 5 bases, with 14 bases lying between them. Germline V gene data show CDR1 as SGHDN and CDR2 as FVKESK. CDR3 length equals 14 residues. CDR3 loop: CASSPSVPRYGYTF. CDR3 bases: TGTGCCAGCAGCCCCTCCGTCCCACGGTATGGCTACACCTTC.

The rearrangement joins TRBV4-3 to TRBJ1-2; 9 bases line up with TRBD1. CDR3 length: 16 amino acids. The junction had 16 bases not matched to a gene; V was cut back by 4 bases and J by 10 bases. The germline V gene encodes CDR1 LGHNA and CDR2 YSLEER. The CDR3 here is CASSLIRTGTGIPYTF. In DNA form, the CDR3 reads TGCGCCAGCAGCCTAATCCGAACCGGGACAGGGATTCCCTACACCTTC.

The genes are TRBV10-3 and TRBJ1-5; D is perhaps TRBD1 (6 bases). Germline lookup yields CDR1 ENHRY and CDR2 SYGVKD. The CDR3 is 16 amino acids. V lost 0 bases to trimming and J lost 1 base, with 10 bases between them. The CDR3 spells CAISESGRGSNQPQHF. For the CDR3, the DNA is TGTGCCATCAGTGAGTCGGGCAGGGGAAGCAATCAGCCCCAGCATTTT.

The chain links TRBV13 to TRBJ1-2; the D gene is possibly TRBD1 (5 bases). With 4 bases removed from V and 7 bases from J, the gap between germline ends came to 22 bases. In germline, CDR1 is PRHDT, CDR2 FYEKMQ (reference sequence). This CDR3 is built from 16 residues. The CDR3 region is CASSSYPDRMGGGYTF. The CDR3 DNA follows: TGTGCCAGCAGCTCATACCCGGACCGCATGGGGGGTGGCTACACCTTC.

This chain uses TRBV28 with TRBJ2-3, with D perhaps matching TRBD2 (6 bases). V was shortened by 6 bases and J by 3 bases, with 25 bases between the two germline ends. Germline V gives CDR1 MDHEN, CDR2 SYDVKM. The CDR3 has 18 amino acids. CDR3 DNA sequence: TGTGCCAGCAGACCCCGGAGGGCCGCCTTAGGTGGGACAGATACGCAGTATTTT. Translating gives CASRPRRAALGGTDTQYF.

The genes are TRBV18 and TRBJ2-2; D is unclear. The CDR3 runs to 14 residues. The ends were cut back, 1 base at V and 6 bases at J, with 9 bases in the middle. Germline V lookup: CDR1 KGHSH, CDR2 LQKENI. This CDR3 reads CASSPRSPPGELFF. The CDR3 DNA reads as TGTGCCAGCTCACCACGCAGTCCCCCCGGGGAGCTGTTTTTT.

The rearrangement joins TRBV7-9 to TRBJ2-3; D is unclear. Germline V gene sequence: CDR1 SEHNR, CDR2 FQNEAQ (reference sequence). CDR3 length equals 13 residues. Trimming stripped 5 bases from V and 3 bases from J, with 9 bases between. CDR3 sequence: CASSTLETDTQYF. CDR3 DNA: TGTGCCAGCAGCACCCTAGAAACAGATACGCAGTATTTT.

The V gene is TRBV5-4, the J gene TRBJ2-7; 8 nucleotides agree with TRBD1. The CDR3 is 16 amino acids. Germline lookup yields CDR1 SGHNT and CDR2 YYREEE (reference sequence). The junction had 12 bases not matched to a gene; V was cut back by 4 bases and J by 3 bases. CDR3 bases: TGTGCCAGCAGCCCCTCTCCGGGACAGGTGAACTACGAGCAGTACTTC. Translating gives CASSPSPGQVNYEQYF.